This TCR beta chain was sequenced during a study of CD8+CD57+ T cells in acquired aplastic anemia. This clonotype was found many times. This CDR3 is 14 amino acids long. In germline, CDR1 is DFQATT, CDR2 SNEGSKA (reference sequence). For CDR3 and TCR beta VDJ profiling, genomic DNA was the template used. TCRdb redid the calling of the reads with MiXCR, one entry per CDR3 protein. The data contain roughly 200,000 distinct CDR3 sequences, roughly 57% of them singletons. Sequenced: sorted CD4+, CD8+, or CD8+CD57+ T cells (not recorded which) from PBMCs. This TCR was recovered from a human donor in good health. V usage is TRBV20-1 and J usage is TRBJ2-1; tentatively, D is TRBD2 (5 bases). CDR3 DNA: TGCAGCGGGGAAGTCCTCCCTTCCTACAATGAGCAGTTCTTC. Translation: CSGEVLPSYNEQFF.